Sequencing of this T cell receptor (beta chain) was carried out in a study of shared clonotypes between healthy human individuals. Several immunoSEQ plates held equal portions of the genomic DNA taken from each subset. Libraries were prepared by immunoSEQ multiplex PCR; TCRdb keeps only in-frame clonotypes and omits some of them. The sample records millions of clones, approximately 94% being singletons. This CDR3 has 16 residues. Trimming removed 1 base from V and 4 bases from J, with 18 bases in between. Germline V lookup: CDR1 SGHRS, CDR2 YFSETQ. Study outcomes and limitations: Among the subsets, naive ones generally showed larger estimated richness than memory ones. Lower generation probabilities were found for non-shared clonotypes than for those shared by all four donors.

Worth noting for this clone: Its specificity is not known.

CD8 cells classed as naive were CD45RO-negative and positively selected for CCR7, excluding terminally differentiated effector memory CD45RA+ cells. The clonotype originates from a man aged 18 to 29 in good health. Some clones in this sample may be carry-over from other donors' samples. The rearrangement uses TRBV5-1 and TRBJ2-7, with D perhaps TRBD1 (6 bases). The source material was naive CD8+ T cells from PBMCs. The DNA for the CDR3 is TGCGCCAGCAGCTTGTTCCAACCCCCAGGGGCGTACGAGCAGTACTTC. It is translated as CASSLFQPPGAYEQYF.